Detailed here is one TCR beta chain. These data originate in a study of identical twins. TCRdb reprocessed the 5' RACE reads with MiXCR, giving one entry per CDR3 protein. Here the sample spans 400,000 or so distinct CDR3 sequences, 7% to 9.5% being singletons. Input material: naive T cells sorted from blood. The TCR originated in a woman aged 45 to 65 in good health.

As DNA, the CDR3 is TGTGCCAGCAGTGATACTAGCGGGAAAAATGGCGAGCAGTACTTC. Translated, it gives CASSDTSGKNGEQYF. This chain links TRBV12-3 or TRBV12-4 with TRBJ2-7; 10 positions agree with TRBD2. V lost 5 bases to trimming and J lost 6 bases; unmatched junction nucleotides: 10. The CDR3 consists of 15 residues.